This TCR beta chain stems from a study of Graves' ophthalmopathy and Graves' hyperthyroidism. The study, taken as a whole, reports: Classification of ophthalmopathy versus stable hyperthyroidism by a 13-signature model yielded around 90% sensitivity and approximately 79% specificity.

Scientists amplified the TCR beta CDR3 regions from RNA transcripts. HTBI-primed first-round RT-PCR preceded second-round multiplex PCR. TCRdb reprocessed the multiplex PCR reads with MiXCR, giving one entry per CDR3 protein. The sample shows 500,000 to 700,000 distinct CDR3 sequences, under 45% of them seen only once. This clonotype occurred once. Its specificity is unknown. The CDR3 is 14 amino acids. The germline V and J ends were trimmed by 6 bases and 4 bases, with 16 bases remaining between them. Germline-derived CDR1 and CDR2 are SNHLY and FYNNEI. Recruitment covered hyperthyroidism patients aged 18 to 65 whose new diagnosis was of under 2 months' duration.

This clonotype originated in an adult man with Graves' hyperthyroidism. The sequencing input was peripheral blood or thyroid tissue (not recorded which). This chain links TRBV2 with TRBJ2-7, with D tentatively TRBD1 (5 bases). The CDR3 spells CASRPGHVLYEQYF. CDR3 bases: TGTGCCAGCAGGCCCGGACACGTCCTATACGAGCAGTACTTC.